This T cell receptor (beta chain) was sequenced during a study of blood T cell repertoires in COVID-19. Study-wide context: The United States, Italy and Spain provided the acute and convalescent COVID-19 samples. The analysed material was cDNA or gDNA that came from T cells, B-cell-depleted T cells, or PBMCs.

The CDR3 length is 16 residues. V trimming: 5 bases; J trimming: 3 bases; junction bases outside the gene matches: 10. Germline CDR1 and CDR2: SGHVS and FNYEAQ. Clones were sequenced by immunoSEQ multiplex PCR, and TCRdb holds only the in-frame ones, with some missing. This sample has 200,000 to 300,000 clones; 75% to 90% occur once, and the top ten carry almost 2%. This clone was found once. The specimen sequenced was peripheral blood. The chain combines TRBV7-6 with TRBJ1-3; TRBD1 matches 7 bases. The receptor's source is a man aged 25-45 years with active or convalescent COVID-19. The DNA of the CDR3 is TGTGCCAGCAGCCCGACGACCCGGGACAGTGGAAACACCATATATTTT. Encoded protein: CASSPTTRDSGNTIYF.